This TCR beta chain originates from a study of cytomegalovirus exposure and HLA in healthy donors (dated 2017 in TCRdb). Study-wide context: An earlier analysis of some 600 of the donors reported over 250 Gb of sequence data and 117 million unique TCR beta sequences obtained from about 200 million T cells. Roughly 300 gigabases of sequencing data and around 90 million unique TCR sequences made up an early release that covered around 640 HLA-typed donors. Of the approximately 400 genotyped donors, roughly 80% were placed in the genetic ancestry cluster associated with self-reported Caucasian donors. The aim of the study was to test whether cataloging public T cell receptors could identify signatures of past pathogen exposure. The study profiled the T cell repertoires of 500 to 800 subjects by immunosequencing and related them to cytomegalovirus serostatus. Along with the approximately 650-subject first cohort, a separate validation cohort of 120 different subjects was used. To predict cytomegalovirus infection status, the study brought together high-throughput TCR immunosequencing, statistical association of individual TCRs with disease status, and machine learning. In a later analysis, previously published TCR beta repertoires from some 640 donors were re-analyzed and high-resolution HLA genotyping was added so that TCR occurrence patterns could be studied. Rather than using new phenotypic data, the later analysis identified candidate immune exposures from TCR beta sequences and from how often those sequences occurred across donors. An earlier analysis of around 580 of the donors used high-throughput TCR beta sequencing to judge whether each TCR beta V gene segment behaved as functional or pseudogenic. Donor age, sex, ethnicity and CMV serostatus were compiled together with the repertoire data. A later genetic analysis used genome-wide SNP genotypes for about 65% of the 666 donors, treating that subset as a discovery cohort. Every discovery cohort repertoire had been produced on one sequencing platform. HLA typing covered class I and class II loci at four-digit resolution. The number of typed donors differed by locus: about 620-640 for A, B, C, DRB1 and DQB1; 500 to 550 for DQA1; approximately 610 for DPA1; and approximately 450 for DPB1. Because of strong linkage in the cohort, roughly five DR-DQ haplotypes were treated as single units for association and clustering. Across 398 genotyped donors of the cohort, an average of 235,054 unique TCR beta nucleotide sequences per donor were sequenced, and roughly 20% of those sequences were non-productive. The study at large found these results: It was suggested by the authors that the approach could potentially be generalized to other disease states and immunological phenotypes. A later analysis reported that several top co-occurrence clusters appeared linked to parvovirus B19, influenza, CMV and Epstein-Barr virus. Only TCR beta chains were sequenced in this cohort, and the absence of alpha or paired-chain data limited detectable features. In a later analysis, HLA-associated TCR beta chains were found to be more clonally expanded and to have lower generation probabilities than equally common non-associated chains. A later genetic analysis associated a missense DCLRE1C variant with V-gene and J-gene trimming of TCR beta chains, and an independent cohort replicated the association. Immune exposure information for the cohort was limited to CMV serostatus. Some IMGT-functional V segments, including TRBV6-2 and TRBV6-3, could not be distinguished by the 87-base-pair reads and were therefore excluded. Strong co-occurrence of HLA alleles, especially DR and DQ, made assigning TCR associations to individual alleles difficult. The classifier was reported to diagnose cytomegalovirus status with high specificity and sensitivity in both the original cohort and the validation cohort. Because HLA typing was missing for some donors at each locus, association tests included only the typed subset. The sequencing pipeline was judged likely to have produced a cluster of highly shared sequence variants as a technical artifact. A later analysis found that TCR association rates varied across HLA loci, with DRB1 alleles showing the most associated TCRs and HLA-C alleles the fewest. In a later analysis, most CMV-associated TCR beta chains were found to appear HLA-restricted, with HLA associations seemingly driven largely by CMV exposure. Because counts were too low, approximately 15 rarely observed V segments, including chromosome 9 orphons, were excluded from the earlier analysis of about 500 of the donors. In an earlier analysis of about 540 of the donors, most TCR beta V segments were observed in productive rearrangements about 90% or about 30% of the time, broadly matching IMGT annotations. Three of the identified cytomegalovirus-associated TCR beta chains were confirmed in vitro to be specific for cytomegalovirus antigens. In the study, 164 TCR beta chains were listed as associated with cytomegalovirus. Roughly uniform sequencing depth across donors was assumed in presence/absence analyses, although this assumption may not hold. Correlated functional status among segregating V segments might reflect linkage disequilibrium, but an unknown experimental factor could not be ruled out. A further reported finding was that TCR beta sequences accurately predicted the HLA-A and HLA-B alleles for most subjects in the first cohort. Most TCR sequences were observed very rarely across donors, whereas some public TCRs were present in many individuals. In a later genetic analysis, fewer N-insertions in productive TCRs were reported among donors in an Asian-associated ancestry cluster than the roughly 700-donor mean. In a later analysis, 15,000 to 20,000 TCR beta sequences were associated with specific HLA alleles at a false discovery rate of 0.05.

Taken from cysteine to phenylalanine, the CDR3 has 14 residues. Left in the record is the CDR3 DNA by itself, 42 bases read in frame from the first base. From a lookup of the germline V gene, CDR1 and CDR2 are SGDLS and YYNGEE. Trimming removed 4 bases from V and 7 bases from J, leaving 15 bases between the germline ends. Library creation used the immunoSEQ multiplex PCR assay. The multiplex PCR relied on a mix of 60 forward primers for TCR Vbeta segments and 13 reverse primers for TCR Jbeta segments. A multiplex PCR assay on genomic DNA amplified the CDR3 region of rearranged TCR beta genes. The amplified TCR beta libraries were sequenced on the Illumina HiSeq System as 87-base-pair reads. As for how the authors treated the data: Across the roughly 640 repertoires, a later analysis counted some 80 million unique TCR beta chains, 9.5 million to 12 million of which were shared by at least two donors. A nearest-neighbor algorithm error-corrected the raw reads and collapsed the reads into unique sequences, merging closely related sequences to remove PCR and sequencing errors. Alignment of CDR3 sequences to IMGT reference sequences was used to assign V, D and J gene segments. Each retained sequence needed at least a six-nucleotide match to both a V gene segment and a J gene segment. A rearrangement counted as productive if the CDR3 had no stop codons and remained in frame with V and J, and every other rearrangement counted as non-productive. Following IMGT convention, CDR3 was defined as the stretch from the second conserved V-encoded cysteine to the conserved J-encoded phenylalanine. The earlier analysis of more than 450 of the donors excluded sequences that lacked an unambiguous match to a single V gene segment. An earlier analysis of roughly 590 of the donors called V segments functional above 56.7% productive rearrangements and segregating when the between-donor standard deviation exceeded 5%. A statistical classification framework was developed to diagnose cytomegalovirus status using the catalog of TCR beta chain sequences. In a later analysis, V and J genes were assigned by comparing TCR nucleotide sequences against IMGT/GENE-DB human TR gene sequences. Using the TCRdist pipeline, a later analysis assigned CDR3 sequences along with most-parsimonious VDJ recombination scenarios. In a later analysis, each TCR beta chain was defined by its CDR3 amino acid sequence together with its V-gene family, and reads without a unique V-gene family were excluded. In a later analysis, 500 to 700 highly shared, low-generation-probability nucleotide sequences were removed to address suspected cross-contamination and a sequencing artifact. In a later analysis, a clonal expansion index for each public chain was calculated from normalized within-repertoire ranks of inferred template counts. In a later analysis, generation probabilities were computed with a VDJ recombination model fitted to out-of-frame rearrangements, and the resulting probabilities were checked against IGoR. Hypergeometric tests were used in a later analysis to score TCR-TCR, TCR-HLA and TCR-CMV co-occurrence, with a repertoire-size bias correction applied to the TCR pairs. A later analysis estimated false discovery rates by permuting HLA or CMV assignments 20 times. In a later analysis, co-occurring TCRs were grouped using DBSCAN, and TCRdist sequence similarity was added for clustering within HLA-allele-positive subsets. Repertoires with fewer than 30,000 or more than 120,000 public chains were left out of co-occurrence clustering, as were about 5 repertoires with anomalous nucleotide sharing. TCRdb took this table from immuneACCESS and kept in-frame rearrangements with V and J called. Such tables lack part of the clones; where checked against another copy, unresolved V genes explain under half of the gap, and the rest is unexplained. The DNA was the basis for D and trimming; V, J and clone size are from that table. This sample comprises about 140,000 clones, just over 70% of them detected only once. The top ten clones comprise roughly 1.7% of the sample.

In regard to this clone: No cognate antigen has been identified for it. No qualities accompany the bases; no much larger clone lies one base away.

The cohort consisted of approximately 670 healthy bone marrow donors. All cohort members were sampled while nominally healthy, although unrecorded immune exposures were likely present. The donor tested CMV seronegative, placing the donor among the 350 or so seronegative members of the cohort. A peripheral blood sample was provided by each donor, and peripheral blood mononuclear cells were used for TCR beta sequencing. The Qiagen DNeasy Blood Extraction Kit was used to extract genomic DNA from the blood cell samples. The V and J genes are TRBV9 and TRBJ2-1; 5 matching bases give a weak D call of TRBD2. Sequenced sample: PBMCs. The TCR was taken from a woman aged 30 to 39 in good health and CMV-seronegative. The CDR3 region has the sequence CASSPRFRGNEQFF. The nucleotide sequence reads TGTGCCAGCAGCCCTCGATTCCGGGGAAATGAGCAGTTCTTC.